The 14 T cell receptor beta chains below come from one sample, sequenced in a study of shared clonotypes between healthy human individuals. TCRdb keeps only in-frame clones here, not all; method: immunoSEQ multiplex PCR. The sample includes about 960,000 clones, 76% of them seen just once. Sequenced input: memory CD4+ T cells sorted from blood. Described subset: CD45RA-negative fraction. The receptors were sampled from a man between 18 and 29 years old in good health.

For this clone: In the same sample, other DNA sequences code for this CDR3. The V gene is TRBV5-4, the J gene TRBJ2-7, with 7 bases that match TRBD2. This CDR3 has 14 residues. In germline, CDR1 is SGHNT, CDR2 YYREEE (reference sequence). J gave up 7 bases and V 2 bases, and 9 bases lay outside the gene matches. DNA for the CDR3: TGTGCCAGCAGCTTCCCGGGCGGGAGTGATGAGCAGTACTTC. The encoded protein is CASSFPGGSDEQYF.

The chain couples TRBV6-1 to TRBJ2-5, with 8 bases identical to TRBD1. Germline CDR1 MNHNS, CDR2 SASEGT. J was trimmed by 2 bases and V by 4 bases; bases with no gene match: 9. The CDR3 is 16 amino acids. CDR3 protein: CASSGHRGRNQETQYF. CDR3 nucleotide sequence: TGTGCCAGCAGTGGACACAGGGGGAGGAATCAAGAGACCCAGTACTTC.

The rearrangement uses TRBV5-1 and TRBJ2-3, with TRBD2 matching 8 bases. Germline V gives CDR1 SGHRS, CDR2 YFSETQ. J gave up 1 base and V 4 bases, and 8 bases lay outside the gene matches. The CDR3 is made up of 16 amino acids. CDR3 sequence reads: CASSLDGGAGTDTQYF. The CDR3, as DNA: TGCGCCAGCAGCCTGGACGGGGGGGCCGGCACAGATACGCAGTATTTT. Full variable domain (rest looked up from reference TRBV5-1 and TRBJ2-3): KAGVTQTPRYLIKTRGQQVTLSCSPISGHRSVSWYQQTPGQGLQFLFEYFSETQRNKGNFPGRFSGRQFSNSRSEMNVSTLELGDSALYLCASSLDGGAGTDTQYFGPGTRLTVL.

The CDR3 sequence: CASSYTSGRKTDTQYF. The CDR3 coding sequence is TGTGCCAGCAGTTACACTAGCGGGAGGAAAACAGATACGCAGTATTTT. The chain joins TRBV6-6 to TRBJ2-3; 12 nucleotides match TRBD2. Trimming at V came to 2 bases and at J to 3 bases, leaving 3 bases not matched to a gene. The CDR3 extends over 16 amino acids. Germline V gene data show CDR1 as MNHNY and CDR2 as SVGAGI (reference sequence).

The rearrangement joins TRBV19 to TRBJ1-5; a weak D match, TRBD1 (6 bases). From germline, CDR1 is LNHDA and CDR2 SQIVND (reference sequence). The CDR3 is 15 amino acids. V gave up 4 bases and J gave up 1 base, with 11 bases separating them. In DNA, the CDR3 is TGTGCCAGTAGTAAAGGACAGAGCAGCAATCAGCCCCAGCATTTT. This translates into CASSKGQSSNQPQHF.

The J gene is TRBJ1-6, the V gene TRBV18; D is unclear. This CDR3 region has 14 residues. Between the trimmed V and J ends, which lost 3 bases and 7 bases, there was a span of 10 bases. Germline-derived CDR1 and CDR2 are KGHSH and LQKENI. CDR3 loop: CASSPGKGNSPLHF. For the CDR3, the DNA is TGTGCCAGCTCACCCGGGAAAGGCAATTCACCCCTCCACTTT.

This clone has at least ten counts. The chain recombines TRBV7-2 with TRBJ1-5; D may be TRBD1 (5 bases). The CDR3 extends over 15 amino acids. Germline V CDR1 and CDR2: SGHTA, FQGNSA. V gave up 4 bases and J gave up 3 bases, with 13 bases separating them. CDR3 DNA: TGTGCCAGCAGCTCGGGGGAGAGGACCAATCAGCCCCAGCATTTT. Encoded protein: CASSSGERTNQPQHF.

V usage is TRBV5-1 and J usage is TRBJ2-7, with a weak D call TRBD2 (6 bases). This CDR3 region has 15 residues. Germline assignment: CDR1 SGHRS and CDR2 YFSETQ. V was pared by 1 base and J by 5 bases, with 16 bases between. This CDR3 reads CASSLTGVPTNEQYF. CDR3 coding DNA: TGCGCCAGCAGCTTGACGGGGGTTCCTACCAACGAGCAGTACTTC.

As DNA, the CDR3 is TGTGCCTGGCAGCGGGGGGGCCTCTACGAGCAGTACTTC. This codes for CAWQRGGLYEQYF. V gene TRBV30 combines with J gene TRBJ2-7; 10 positions agree with TRBD2. The CDR3 length is 13 residues. The germline V gene encodes CDR1 GTSNPN and CDR2 SVGIG (reference sequence). The V segment lost 5 bases and the J segment 3 bases; nucleotides outside the gene matches: 4. Combining the CDR3 with reference TRBV30 and TRBJ2-7 gives the whole variable domain SQTIHQWPATLVQPVGSPLSLECTVEGTSNPNLYWYRQAAGRGLQLLFYSVGIGQISSEVPQNLSASRPQDRQFILSSKKLLLSDSGFYLCAWQRGGLYEQYFGPGTRLTVT.

V usage is TRBV6-6 and J usage is TRBJ1-3; no clear D. CDR3 size: 14 residues. Germline V gene data show CDR1 as MNHNY and CDR2 as SVGAGI (reference sequence). V was clipped by 2 bases and J by 4 bases, with 9 bases between them. The CDR3 protein is CASSYRAGGNTIYF. The DNA for the CDR3 is TGTGCCAGCAGTTACCGGGCAGGAGGAAACACCATATATTTT.

The rearrangement links TRBV27 to TRBJ2-7, with no clear D. Trimming left V 3 bases short and J 1 base short, with 13 bases between. CDR1 MNHEY and CDR2 SMNVEV come from the germline V gene (reference sequence). The length of the CDR3 is 15 residues. The CDR3 DNA reads TGTGCCAGCAGTTTCCGAGGTCAGATATCCTACGAGCAGTACTTC. Protein sequence: CASSFRGQISYEQYF.

The chain couples TRBV18 to TRBJ2-2; the D is unclear. Trimming pared 3 bases from V and 4 bases from J, leaving 9 bases between. The CDR3 sequence is 14 residues long. In germline, CDR1 is KGHSH, CDR2 LQKENI. CDR3 in amino acids: CASSPIHGTGELFF. The CDR3 bases are TGTGCCAGCTCACCGATTCACGGCACCGGGGAGCTGTTTTTT.

The chain joins TRBV9 to TRBJ1-6; D gene ambiguous. CDR3 size: 15 residues. Germline-derived CDR1 and CDR2 are SGDLS and YYNGEE. V was shortened by 4 bases and J by 7 bases, with 15 bases between the two germline ends. Here the CDR3 DNA reads TGTGCCAGCAGCCTCGACGCCAGTAGGAATTCACCCCTCCACTTT. This sequence encodes CASSLDASRNSPLHF.

The chain carries TRBV10-3 and TRBJ2-1; D perhaps matches TRBD1 (6 bases). Germline loops: CDR1 ENHRY, CDR2 SYGVKD. The CDR3 covers 15 residues. V lost 3 bases, J lost 6 bases, and 15 bases lay in between. CDR3 sequence reads: CAISDPTLGGNEQFF. The CDR3 DNA follows: TGTGCCATCAGTGACCCCACCCTAGGGGGCAATGAGCAGTTCTTC.